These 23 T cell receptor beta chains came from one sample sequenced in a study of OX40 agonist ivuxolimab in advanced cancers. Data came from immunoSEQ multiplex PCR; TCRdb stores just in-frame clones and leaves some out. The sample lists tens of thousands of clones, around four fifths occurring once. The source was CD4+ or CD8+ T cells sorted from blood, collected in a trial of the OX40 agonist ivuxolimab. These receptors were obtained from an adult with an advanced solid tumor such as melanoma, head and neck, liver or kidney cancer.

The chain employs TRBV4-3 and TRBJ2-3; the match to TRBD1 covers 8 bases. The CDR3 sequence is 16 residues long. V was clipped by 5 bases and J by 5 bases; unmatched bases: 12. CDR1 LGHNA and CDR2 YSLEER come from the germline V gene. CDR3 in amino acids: CASSRAVRTGIDTQYF. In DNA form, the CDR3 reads TGCGCCAGCAGCAGAGCAGTCCGGACAGGGATAGATACGCAGTATTTT.

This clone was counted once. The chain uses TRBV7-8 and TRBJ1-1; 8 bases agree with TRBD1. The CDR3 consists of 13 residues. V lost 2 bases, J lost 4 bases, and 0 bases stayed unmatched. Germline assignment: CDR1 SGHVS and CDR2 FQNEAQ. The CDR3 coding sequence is TGTGCCAGCAGCTTACAGGGGGCCACTGAAGCTTTCTTT. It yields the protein CASSLQGATEAFF.

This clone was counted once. Here the CDR3 DNA reads TGTGCCAGTAGTATCCGGACAGAGGGGTACGAGCAGTACTTC. This encodes CASSIRTEGYEQYF. This chain joins TRBV19 and TRBJ2-7; tentatively, D is TRBD1 (6 bases). Germline V gives CDR1 LNHDA, CDR2 SQIVND (reference sequence). Trimming cost V 3 bases and J 4 bases, with 13 bases left between them. The CDR3 consists of 14 residues.

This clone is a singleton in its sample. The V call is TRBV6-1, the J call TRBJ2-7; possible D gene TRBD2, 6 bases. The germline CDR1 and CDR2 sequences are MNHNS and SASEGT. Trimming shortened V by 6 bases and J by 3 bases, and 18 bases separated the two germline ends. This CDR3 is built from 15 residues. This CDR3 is CASSLNAGLIYEQYF. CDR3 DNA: TGTGCCAGCAGCTTAAACGCGGGACTGATCTACGAGCAGTACTTC.

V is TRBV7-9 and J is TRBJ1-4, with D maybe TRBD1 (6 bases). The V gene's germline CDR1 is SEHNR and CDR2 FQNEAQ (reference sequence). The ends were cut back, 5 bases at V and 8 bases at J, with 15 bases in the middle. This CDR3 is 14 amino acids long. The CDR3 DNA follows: TGTGCCAGCAGCCTACAGGGCAACGGCGAAAAACTGTTTTTT. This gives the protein CASSLQGNGEKLFF.

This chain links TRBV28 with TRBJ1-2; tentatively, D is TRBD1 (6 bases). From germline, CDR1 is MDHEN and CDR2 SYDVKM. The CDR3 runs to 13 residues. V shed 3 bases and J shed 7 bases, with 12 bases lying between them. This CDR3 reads CASSFGGIPGYTF. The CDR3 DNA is TGTGCCAGCAGTTTTGGGGGCATTCCTGGCTACACCTTC.

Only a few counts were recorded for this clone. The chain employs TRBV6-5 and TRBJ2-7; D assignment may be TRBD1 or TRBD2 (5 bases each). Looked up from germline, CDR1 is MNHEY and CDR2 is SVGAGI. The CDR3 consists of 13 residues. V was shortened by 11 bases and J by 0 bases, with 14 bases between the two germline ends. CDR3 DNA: TGTGCCGGCGCTCCGGGACCCTCCTACGAGCAGTACTTC. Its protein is CAGAPGPSYEQYF.

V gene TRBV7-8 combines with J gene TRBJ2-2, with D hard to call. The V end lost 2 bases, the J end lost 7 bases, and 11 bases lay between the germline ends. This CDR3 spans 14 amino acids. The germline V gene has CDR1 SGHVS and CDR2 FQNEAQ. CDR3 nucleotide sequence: TGTGCCAGCAGCTTACGCAACAGTGACGGGGAGCTGTTTTTT. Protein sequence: CASSLRNSDGELFF.

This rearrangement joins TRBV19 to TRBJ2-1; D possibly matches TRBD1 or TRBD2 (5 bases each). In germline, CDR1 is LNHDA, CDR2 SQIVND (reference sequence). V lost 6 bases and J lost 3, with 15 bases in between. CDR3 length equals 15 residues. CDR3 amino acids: CASRNHRDHYNEQFF. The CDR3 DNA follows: TGTGCCAGTAGGAATCACCGGGACCACTACAATGAGCAGTTCTTC.

CDR3 in amino acids: CASSRGQDNSPLHF. The CDR3 DNA reads TGTGCCAGCAGCCGGGGACAGGATAATTCACCCCTCCACTTT. The chain links TRBV5-8 to TRBJ1-6, with 8 bases that match TRBD1. V dropped 4 bases and J dropped 5; count of bases not matched to a gene: 2. CDR1 and CDR2 from the germline V gene are SGHTS and YDEGEE. This CDR3 spans 14 amino acids.

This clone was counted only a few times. Here the CDR3 DNA reads TGTGCCAGCAGCCAAGGGACAGGGAAGAACACCTTC. Translating it yields CASSQGTGKNTF. This sequence joins TRBV14 and TRBJ1-2; TRBD1 matches 8 bases. J lost 12 bases, V lost 1 base, and 4 bases had no gene match. The CDR3 contains 12 residues. Germline V gives CDR1 SGHDN, CDR2 FVKESK.

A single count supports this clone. The CDR3 bases are TGTGCCAGCAGTGAGGAAAGGGGGCGGAAACTGTTTTTT. It is translated as CASSEERGRKLFF. The chain joins TRBV6-1 to TRBJ1-4, with 7 bases identical to TRBD1. Germline V gene sequence: CDR1 MNHNS, CDR2 SASEGT. The trim removed 3 bases at V and 11 bases at J, leaving 6 bases unmatched. The CDR3 has 13 amino acids.

CDR3 bases: TGTGCCTGGAGTCCGCCGGGGGGTGGGCAGGCTGGGGCCAACGTCCTGACTTTC. Its protein product is CAWSPPGGGQAGANVLTF. The rearrangement joins TRBV30 to TRBJ2-6; 7 nucleotides align to TRBD2. Per the germline V gene, CDR1 is GTSNPN and CDR2 is SVGIG (reference sequence). This CDR3 is 18 amino acids long. V was clipped by 2 bases and J by 2 bases; unmatched bases: 12.

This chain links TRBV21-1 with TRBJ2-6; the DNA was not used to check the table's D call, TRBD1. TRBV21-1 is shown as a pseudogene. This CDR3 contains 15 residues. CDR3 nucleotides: TGTGCCAGCAGCAAACAGGGGGCTGGGGCCAACGTCCTGACTTTC. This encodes CASSKQGAGANVLTF.

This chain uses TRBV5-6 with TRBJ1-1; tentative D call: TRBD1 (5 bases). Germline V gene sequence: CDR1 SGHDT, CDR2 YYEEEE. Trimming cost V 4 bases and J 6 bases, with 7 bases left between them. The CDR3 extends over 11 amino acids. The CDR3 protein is CASSQGPEAFF. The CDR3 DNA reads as TGTGCCAGCAGCCAGGGCCCTGAAGCTTTCTTT.

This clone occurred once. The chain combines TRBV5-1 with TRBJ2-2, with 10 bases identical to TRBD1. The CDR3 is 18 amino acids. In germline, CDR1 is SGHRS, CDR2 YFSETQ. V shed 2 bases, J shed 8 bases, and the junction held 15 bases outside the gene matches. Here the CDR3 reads CASSLVPGTGAALGELFF. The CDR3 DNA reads TGCGCCAGCAGCTTAGTACCCGGGACAGGGGCCGCTCTTGGGGAGCTGTTTTTT. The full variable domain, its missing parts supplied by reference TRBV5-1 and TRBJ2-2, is KAGVTQTPRYLIKTRGQQVTLSCSPISGHRSVSWYQQTPGQGLQFLFEYFSETQRNKGNFPGRFSGRQFSNSRSEMNVSTLELGDSALYLCASSLVPGTGAALGELFFGEGSRLTVL.

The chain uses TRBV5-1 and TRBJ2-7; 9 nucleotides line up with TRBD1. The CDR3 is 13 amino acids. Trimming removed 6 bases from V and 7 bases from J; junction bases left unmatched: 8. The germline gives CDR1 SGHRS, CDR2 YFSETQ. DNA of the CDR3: TGCGCCAGCAACCGGGACAGGGATGAAGAGCAGTACTTC. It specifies CASNRDRDEEQYF.

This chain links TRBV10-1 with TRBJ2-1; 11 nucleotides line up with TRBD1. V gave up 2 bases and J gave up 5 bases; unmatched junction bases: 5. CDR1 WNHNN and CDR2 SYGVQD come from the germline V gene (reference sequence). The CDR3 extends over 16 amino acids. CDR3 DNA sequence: TGCGCCAGCAGTGAGGCCCGGGACAGGGGGAACAATGAGCAGTTCTTC. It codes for CASSEARDRGNNEQFF.

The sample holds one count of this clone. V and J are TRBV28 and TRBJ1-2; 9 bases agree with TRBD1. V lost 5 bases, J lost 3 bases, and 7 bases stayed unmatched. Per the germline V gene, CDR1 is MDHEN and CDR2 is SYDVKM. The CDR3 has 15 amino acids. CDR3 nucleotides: TGTGCCAGCAGTGTAAGGACAGGGGAGCACTATGGCTACACCTTC. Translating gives CASSVRTGEHYGYTF.

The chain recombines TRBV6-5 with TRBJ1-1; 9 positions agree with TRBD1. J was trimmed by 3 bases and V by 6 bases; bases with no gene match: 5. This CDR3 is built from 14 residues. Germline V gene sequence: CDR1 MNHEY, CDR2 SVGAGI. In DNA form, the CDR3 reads TGTGCCAGCAGGGACAGGGGACCCTACACTGAAGCTTTCTTT. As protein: CASRDRGPYTEAFF.

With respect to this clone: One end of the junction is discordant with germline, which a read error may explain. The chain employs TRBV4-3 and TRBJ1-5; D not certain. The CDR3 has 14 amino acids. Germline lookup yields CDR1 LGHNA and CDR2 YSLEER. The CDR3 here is CASGQVYSNQPQHF. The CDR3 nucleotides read TGCGCCAGCGGCCAAGTCTATAGCAATCAGCCCCAGCATTTT.

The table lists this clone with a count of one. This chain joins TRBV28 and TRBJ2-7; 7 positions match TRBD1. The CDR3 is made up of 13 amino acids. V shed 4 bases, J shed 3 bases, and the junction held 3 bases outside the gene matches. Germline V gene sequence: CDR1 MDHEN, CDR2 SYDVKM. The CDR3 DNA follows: TGTGCCAGCAGTTCCGGACAGGACTACGAGCAGTACTTC. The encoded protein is CASSSGQDYEQYF.

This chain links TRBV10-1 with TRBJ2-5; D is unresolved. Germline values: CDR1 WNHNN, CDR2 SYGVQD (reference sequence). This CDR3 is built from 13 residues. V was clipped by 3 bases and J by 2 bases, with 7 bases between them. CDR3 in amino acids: CASSDSTQETQYF. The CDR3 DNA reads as TGCGCCAGCAGTGACAGTACTCAAGAGACCCAGTACTTC.